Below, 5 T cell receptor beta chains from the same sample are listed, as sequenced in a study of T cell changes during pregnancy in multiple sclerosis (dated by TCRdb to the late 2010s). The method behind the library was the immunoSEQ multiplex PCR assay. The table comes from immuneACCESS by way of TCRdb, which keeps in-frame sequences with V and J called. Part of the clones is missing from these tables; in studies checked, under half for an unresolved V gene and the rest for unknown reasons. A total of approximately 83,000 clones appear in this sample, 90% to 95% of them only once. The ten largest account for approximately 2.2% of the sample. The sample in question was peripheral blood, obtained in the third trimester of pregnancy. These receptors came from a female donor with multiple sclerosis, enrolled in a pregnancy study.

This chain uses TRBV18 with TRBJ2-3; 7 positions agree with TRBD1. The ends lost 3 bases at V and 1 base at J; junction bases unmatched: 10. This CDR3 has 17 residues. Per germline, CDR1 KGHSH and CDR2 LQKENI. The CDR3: CASSPRPDRVRTDTQYF. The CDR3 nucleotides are TGTGCCAGCTCACCGCGACCTGACAGGGTTCGCACAGATACGCAGTATTTT.

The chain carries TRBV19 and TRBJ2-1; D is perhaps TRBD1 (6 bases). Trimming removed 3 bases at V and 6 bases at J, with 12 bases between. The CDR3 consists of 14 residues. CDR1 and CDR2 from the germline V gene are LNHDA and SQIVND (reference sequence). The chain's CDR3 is CASSIGQGSNEQFF. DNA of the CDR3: TGTGCCAGTAGTATCGGGCAGGGGAGCAATGAGCAGTTCTTC.

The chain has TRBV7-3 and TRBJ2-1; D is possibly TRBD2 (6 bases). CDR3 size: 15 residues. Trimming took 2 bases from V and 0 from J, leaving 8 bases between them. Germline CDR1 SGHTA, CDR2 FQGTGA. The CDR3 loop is CASSLAGSSYNEQFF. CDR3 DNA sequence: TGTGCCAGCAGCTTAGCGGGAAGCTCCTACAATGAGCAGTTCTTC.

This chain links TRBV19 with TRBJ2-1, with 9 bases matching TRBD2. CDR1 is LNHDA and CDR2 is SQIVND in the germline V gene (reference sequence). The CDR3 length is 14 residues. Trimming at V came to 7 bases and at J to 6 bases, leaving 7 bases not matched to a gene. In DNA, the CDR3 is TGTGCCAGTACTCTAGGACTAGCGTCCAATGAGCAGTTCTTC. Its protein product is CASTLGLASNEQFF.

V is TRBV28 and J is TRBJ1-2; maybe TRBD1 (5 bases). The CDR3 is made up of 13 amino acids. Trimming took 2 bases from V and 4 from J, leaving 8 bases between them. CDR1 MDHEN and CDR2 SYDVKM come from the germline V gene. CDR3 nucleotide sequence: TGTGCCAGCAGTTTAGCAGGGCGCTATGGCTACACCTTC. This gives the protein CASSLAGRYGYTF.